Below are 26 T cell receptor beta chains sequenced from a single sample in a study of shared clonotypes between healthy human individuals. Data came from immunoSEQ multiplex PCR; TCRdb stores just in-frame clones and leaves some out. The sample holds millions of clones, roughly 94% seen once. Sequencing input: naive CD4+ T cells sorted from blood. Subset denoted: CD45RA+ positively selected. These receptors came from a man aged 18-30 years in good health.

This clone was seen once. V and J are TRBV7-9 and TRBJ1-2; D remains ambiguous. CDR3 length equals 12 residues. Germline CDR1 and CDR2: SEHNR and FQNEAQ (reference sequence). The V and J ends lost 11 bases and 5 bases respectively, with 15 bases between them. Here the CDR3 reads CAGSKDEYGYTF. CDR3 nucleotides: TGTGCCGGGTCAAAGGATGAATATGGCTACACCTTC.

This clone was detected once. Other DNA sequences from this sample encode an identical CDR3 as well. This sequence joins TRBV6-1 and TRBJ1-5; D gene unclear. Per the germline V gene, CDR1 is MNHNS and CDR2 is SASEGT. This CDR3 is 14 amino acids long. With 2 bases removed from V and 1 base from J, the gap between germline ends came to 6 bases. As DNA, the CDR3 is TGTGCCAGCAGTGAAACCGGAAGCAATCAGCCCCAGCATTTT. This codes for CASSETGSNQPQHF.

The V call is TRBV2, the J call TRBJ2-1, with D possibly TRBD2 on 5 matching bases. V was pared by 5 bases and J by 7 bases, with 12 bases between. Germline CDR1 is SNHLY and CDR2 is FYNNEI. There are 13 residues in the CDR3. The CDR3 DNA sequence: TGTGCCAGCAGTCCATCTGGGGAGAATGAGCAGTTCTTC. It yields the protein CASSPSGENEQFF.

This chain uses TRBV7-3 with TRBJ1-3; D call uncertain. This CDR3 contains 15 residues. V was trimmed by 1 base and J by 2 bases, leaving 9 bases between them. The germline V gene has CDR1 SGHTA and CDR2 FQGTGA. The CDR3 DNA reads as TGTGCCAGCAGCTTAAGTGGGGAGACTGGAAACACCATATATTTT. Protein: CASSLSGETGNTIYF.

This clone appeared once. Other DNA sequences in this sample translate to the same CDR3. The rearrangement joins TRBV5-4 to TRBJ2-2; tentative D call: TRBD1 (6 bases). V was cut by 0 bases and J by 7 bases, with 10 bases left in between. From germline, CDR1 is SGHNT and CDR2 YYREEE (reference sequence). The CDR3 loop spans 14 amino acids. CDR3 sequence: CASSLGQGNGELFF. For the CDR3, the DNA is TGTGCCAGCAGCTTGGGTCAGGGGAACGGGGAGCTGTTTTTT. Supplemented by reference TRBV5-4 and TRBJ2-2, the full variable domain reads ETGVTQSPTHLIKTRGQQVTLRCSSQSGHNTVSWYQQALGQGPQFIFQYYREEENGRGNFPPRFSGLQFPNYSSELNVNALELDDSALYLCASSLGQGNGELFFGEGSRLTVL.

The CDR3: CASSLAPGPNTEAFF. CDR3 DNA: TGCGCCAGCAGCTTGGCACCAGGACCGAACACTGAAGCTTTCTTT. The chain couples TRBV5-1 to TRBJ1-1; D call uncertain. Trimming took 0 bases from V and 1 from J, leaving 10 bases between them. CDR1 is SGHRS, CDR2 YFSETQ, per germline. The CDR3 is 15 amino acids.

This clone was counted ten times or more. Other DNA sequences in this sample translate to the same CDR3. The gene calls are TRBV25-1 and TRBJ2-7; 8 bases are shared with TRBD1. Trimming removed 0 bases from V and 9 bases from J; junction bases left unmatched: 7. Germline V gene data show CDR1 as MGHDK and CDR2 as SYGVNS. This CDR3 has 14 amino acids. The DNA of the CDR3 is TGTGCCAGCAGTGAATATGAGGCAGGGGGCGGGCAGTACTTC. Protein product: CASSEYEAGGGQYF.

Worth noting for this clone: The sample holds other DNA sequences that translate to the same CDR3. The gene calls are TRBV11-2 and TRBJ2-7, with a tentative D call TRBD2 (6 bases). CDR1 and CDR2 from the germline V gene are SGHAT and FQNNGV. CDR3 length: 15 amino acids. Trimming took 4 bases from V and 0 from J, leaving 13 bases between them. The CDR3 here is CASSSLAASSYEQYF. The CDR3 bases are TGTGCCAGCAGCTCCTTAGCGGCGAGCTCCTACGAGCAGTACTTC.

The CDR3 loop is CASSRQGAFRNEQFF. For the CDR3, the DNA is TGCGCCAGCAGCCGTCAGGGGGCCTTCAGGAATGAGCAGTTCTTC. The chain couples TRBV5-1 to TRBJ2-1; 8 bases fit TRBD1. Looked up from germline, CDR1 is SGHRS and CDR2 is YFSETQ. V trimming: 4 bases; J trimming: 7 bases; junction bases outside the gene matches: 10. The length of the CDR3 is 15 residues.

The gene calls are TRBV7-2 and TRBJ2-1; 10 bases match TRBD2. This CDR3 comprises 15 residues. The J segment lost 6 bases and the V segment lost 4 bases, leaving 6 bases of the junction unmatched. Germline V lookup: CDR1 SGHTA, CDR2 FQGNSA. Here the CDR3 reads CASSYAGTSVNEQFF. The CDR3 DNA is TGTGCCAGCAGCTACGCCGGGACTAGCGTCAATGAGCAGTTCTTC.

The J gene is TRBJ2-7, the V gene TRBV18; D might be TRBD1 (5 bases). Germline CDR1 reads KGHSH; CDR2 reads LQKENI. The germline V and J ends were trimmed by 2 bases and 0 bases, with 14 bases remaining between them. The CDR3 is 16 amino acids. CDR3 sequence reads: CASSPNSGHSSYEQYF. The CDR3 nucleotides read TGTGCCAGCTCACCAAACTCCGGACACAGCTCCTACGAGCAGTACTTC.

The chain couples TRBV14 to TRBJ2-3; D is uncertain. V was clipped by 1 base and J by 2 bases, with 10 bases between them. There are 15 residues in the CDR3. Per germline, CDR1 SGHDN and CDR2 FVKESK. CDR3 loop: CASSQGTFNTDTQYF. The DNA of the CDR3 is TGTGCCAGCAGCCAAGGGACCTTCAACACAGATACGCAGTATTTT.

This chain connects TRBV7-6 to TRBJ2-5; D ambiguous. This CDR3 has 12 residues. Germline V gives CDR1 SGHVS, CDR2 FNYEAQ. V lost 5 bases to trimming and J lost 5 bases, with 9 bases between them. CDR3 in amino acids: CASSPPLETQYF. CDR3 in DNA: TGTGCCAGCAGCCCACCGTTGGAGACCCAGTACTTC.

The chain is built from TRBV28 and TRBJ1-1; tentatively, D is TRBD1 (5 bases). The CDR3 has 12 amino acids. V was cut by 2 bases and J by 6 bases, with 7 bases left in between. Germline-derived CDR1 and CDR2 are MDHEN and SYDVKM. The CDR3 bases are TGTGCCAGCAGTTTAAAGGGGTCTGAAGCTTTCTTT. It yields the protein CASSLKGSEAFF. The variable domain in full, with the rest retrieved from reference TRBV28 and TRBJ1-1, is DVKVTQSSRYLVKRTGEKVFLECVQDMDHENMFWYRQDPGLGLRLIYFSYDVKMKEKGDIPEGYSVSREKKERFSLILESASTNQTSMYLCASSLKGSEAFFGQGTRLTVV.

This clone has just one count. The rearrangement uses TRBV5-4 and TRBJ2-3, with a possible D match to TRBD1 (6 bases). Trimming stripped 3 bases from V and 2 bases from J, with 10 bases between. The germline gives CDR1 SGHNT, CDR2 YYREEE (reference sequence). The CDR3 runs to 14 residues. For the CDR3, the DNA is TGTGCCAGCAGCTACAGGGTCCCCACAGATACGCAGTATTTT. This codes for CASSYRVPTDTQYF.

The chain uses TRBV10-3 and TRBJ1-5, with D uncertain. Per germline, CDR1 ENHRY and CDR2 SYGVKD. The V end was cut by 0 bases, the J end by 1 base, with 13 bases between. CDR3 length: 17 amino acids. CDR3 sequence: CAISESTGDLSNQPQHF. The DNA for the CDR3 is TGTGCCATCAGTGAGTCGACGGGAGACCTCAGCAATCAGCCCCAGCATTTT.

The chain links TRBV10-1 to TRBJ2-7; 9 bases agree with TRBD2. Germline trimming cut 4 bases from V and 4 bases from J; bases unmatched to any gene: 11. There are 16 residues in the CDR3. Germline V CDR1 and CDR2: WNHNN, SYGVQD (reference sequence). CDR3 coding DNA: TGCGCCAGCAGTGGGCCGAGGAAAGCGGGGGGTTACGAGCAGTACTTC. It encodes CASSGPRKAGGYEQYF.

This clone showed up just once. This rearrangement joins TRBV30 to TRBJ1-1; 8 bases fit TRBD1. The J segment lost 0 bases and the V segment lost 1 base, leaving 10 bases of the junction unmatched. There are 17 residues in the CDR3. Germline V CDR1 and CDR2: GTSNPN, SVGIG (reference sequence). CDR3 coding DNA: TGTGCCTGGAGTGCAGGGGACAGGCAATTTATGAACACTGAAGCTTTCTTT. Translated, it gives CAWSAGDRQFMNTEAFF.

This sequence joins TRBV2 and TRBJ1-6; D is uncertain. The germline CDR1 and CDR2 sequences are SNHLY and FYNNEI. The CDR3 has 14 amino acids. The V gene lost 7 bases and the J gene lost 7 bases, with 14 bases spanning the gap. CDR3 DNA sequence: TGTGCCAGCACTCCCAGGACGGAAAATTCACCCCTCCACTTT. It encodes CASTPRTENSPLHF.

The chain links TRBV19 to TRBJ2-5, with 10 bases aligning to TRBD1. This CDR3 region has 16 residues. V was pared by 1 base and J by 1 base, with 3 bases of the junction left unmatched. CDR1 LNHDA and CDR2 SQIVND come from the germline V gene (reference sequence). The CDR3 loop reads CASSIGQGAFQETQYF. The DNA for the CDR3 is TGTGCCAGTAGTATAGGACAGGGGGCCTTCCAAGAGACCCAGTACTTC.

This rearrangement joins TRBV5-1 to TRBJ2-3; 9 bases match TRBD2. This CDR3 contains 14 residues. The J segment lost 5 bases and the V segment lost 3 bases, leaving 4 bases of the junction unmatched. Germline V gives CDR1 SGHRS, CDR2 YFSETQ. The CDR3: CASSSGLAQDTQYF. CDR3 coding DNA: TGCGCCAGCAGCTCTGGACTAGCGCAAGATACGCAGTATTTT.

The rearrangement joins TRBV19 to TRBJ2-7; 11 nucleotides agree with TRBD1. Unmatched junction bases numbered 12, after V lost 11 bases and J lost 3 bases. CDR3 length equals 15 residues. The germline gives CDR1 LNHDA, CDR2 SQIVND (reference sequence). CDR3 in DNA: TGTGCCTGCCTCCCGGGGGACAGGGGGTTCTACGAGCAGTACTTC. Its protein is CACLPGDRGFYEQYF.

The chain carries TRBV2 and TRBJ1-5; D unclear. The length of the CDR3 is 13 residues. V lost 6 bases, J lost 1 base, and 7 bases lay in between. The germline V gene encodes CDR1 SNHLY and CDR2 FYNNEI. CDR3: CASRLESNQPQHF. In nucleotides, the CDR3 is TGTGCCAGCAGACTGGAGAGCAATCAGCCCCAGCATTTT. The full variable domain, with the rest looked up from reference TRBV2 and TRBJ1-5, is EPEVTQTPSHQVTQMGQEVILRCVPISNHLYFYWYRQILGQKVEFLVSFYNNEISEKSEIFDDQFSVERPDGSNFTLKIRSTKLEDSAMYFCASRLESNQPQHFGDGTRLSIL.

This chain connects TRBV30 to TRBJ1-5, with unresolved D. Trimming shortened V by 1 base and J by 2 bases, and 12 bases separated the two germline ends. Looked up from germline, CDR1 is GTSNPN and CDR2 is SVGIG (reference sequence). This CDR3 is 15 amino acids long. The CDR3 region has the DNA TGTGCCTGGAGTGACTCGGTTTTTGGCAATCAGCCCCAGCATTTT. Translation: CAWSDSVFGNQPQHF.

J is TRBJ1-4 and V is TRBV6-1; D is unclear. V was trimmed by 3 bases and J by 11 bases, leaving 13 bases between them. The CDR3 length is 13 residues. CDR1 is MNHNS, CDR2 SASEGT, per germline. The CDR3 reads CASSEVARLKLFF. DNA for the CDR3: TGTGCCAGCAGTGAGGTGGCTAGGTTGAAACTGTTTTTT.

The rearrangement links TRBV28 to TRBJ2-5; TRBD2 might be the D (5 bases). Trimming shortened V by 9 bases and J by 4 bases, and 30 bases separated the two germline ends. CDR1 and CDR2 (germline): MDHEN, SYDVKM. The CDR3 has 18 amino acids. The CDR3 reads CASREISHRGGKGETQYF. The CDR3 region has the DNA TGTGCCAGTCGGGAAATATCGCACCGGGGTGGTAAAGGAGAGACCCAGTACTTC.